Below are 8 T cell receptor beta chains sequenced from a single sample in a study of control samples from healthy donors and cancer patients. Measured with immunoSEQ multiplex PCR; TCRdb has only the in-frame clones, and not every one. The sample shows tens of thousands of clones, about 89% of them seen only once. The sequencing input was blood. These TCRs come from a man aged 45-65 years in good health.

V and J are TRBV6-5 and TRBJ1-2; D gene uncertain. The V and J ends lost 4 bases and 3 bases respectively, with 15 bases between them. Per the germline V gene, CDR1 is MNHEY and CDR2 is SVGAGI. CDR3 length equals 15 residues. CDR3 nucleotide sequence: TGTGCCAGCAGTTCCCGAAGTAGTGGCGACTATGGCTACACCTTC. As protein: CASSSRSSGDYGYTF.

This rearrangement joins TRBV4-2 to TRBJ2-3, with 10 bases identical to TRBD2. This CDR3 has 16 residues. The trim removed 3 bases at V and 11 bases at J, leaving 14 bases unmatched. Per germline, CDR1 LGHNA and CDR2 YNFKEQ. CDR3 loop: CASSQEEGSGGRGQYF. The DNA for the CDR3 is TGTGCCAGCAGCCAGGAAGAGGGTAGCGGGGGGAGGGGGCAGTATTTT.

The chain has TRBV6-1 and TRBJ2-7; D perhaps matches TRBD1 (7 bases). The CDR3 has 12 residues. The germline gives CDR1 MNHNS, CDR2 SASEGT. The CDR3 protein is CASSRGGTEISV. The CDR3, as DNA: TGTGCCAGCAGCCGCGGCGGGACAGAAATAAGCGTC.

V gene TRBV7-2 combines with J gene TRBJ1-6; weak D call: TRBD1 (6 bases). The CDR3 is made up of 16 amino acids. Trimming left V 4 bases short and J 6 bases short, with 16 bases between. From germline, CDR1 is SGHTA and CDR2 FQGNSA. The CDR3 protein is CASSSKGVFSNSPLHF. The CDR3 region has the DNA TGTGCCAGCAGCTCAAAGGGGGTTTTCAGTAATTCACCCCTCCACTTT.

V usage is TRBV19 and J usage is TRBJ1-2, with 9 bases identical to TRBD1. The length of the CDR3 is 15 residues. Trimming cost V 5 bases and J 3 bases; bases outside gene matches: 7. Germline CDR1 and CDR2: LNHDA and SQIVND (reference sequence). CDR3 nucleotides: TGTGCCAGTAGTCTTCGGACAGGGGAGGACTATGGCTACACCTTC. Its translation is CASSLRTGEDYGYTF.

V usage is TRBV2 and J usage is TRBJ2-7, with 9 bases matching TRBD1. CDR1 is SNHLY and CDR2 is FYNNEI in the germline V gene. J gave up 2 bases and V 4 bases, and 6 bases lay outside the gene matches. The CDR3 spans 15 residues. CDR3 amino acids: CASSGTTGGPYEQYF. In DNA form, the CDR3 reads TGTGCCAGCAGTGGTACGACAGGGGGACCCTACGAGCAGTACTTC.

This chain links TRBV27 with TRBJ2-7; D unclear. V was shortened by 3 bases and J by 0 bases, with 12 bases between the two germline ends. This CDR3 spans 15 amino acids. Germline assignment: CDR1 MNHEY and CDR2 SMNVEV (reference sequence). The CDR3 loop reads CASSFGVPSSYEQYF. CDR3 sequence (DNA): TGTGCCAGCAGTTTTGGGGTACCGAGCTCCTACGAGCAGTACTTC.

The V gene is TRBV21-1, the J gene TRBJ1-2. TRBV21-1 is deemed a pseudogene. The CDR3 length is 14 residues. The CDR3 nucleotides are TGTGCCAGCAGCAAAGCCGACCCCCAATATGGCTACACCTTC. Protein sequence: CASSKADPQYGYTF.